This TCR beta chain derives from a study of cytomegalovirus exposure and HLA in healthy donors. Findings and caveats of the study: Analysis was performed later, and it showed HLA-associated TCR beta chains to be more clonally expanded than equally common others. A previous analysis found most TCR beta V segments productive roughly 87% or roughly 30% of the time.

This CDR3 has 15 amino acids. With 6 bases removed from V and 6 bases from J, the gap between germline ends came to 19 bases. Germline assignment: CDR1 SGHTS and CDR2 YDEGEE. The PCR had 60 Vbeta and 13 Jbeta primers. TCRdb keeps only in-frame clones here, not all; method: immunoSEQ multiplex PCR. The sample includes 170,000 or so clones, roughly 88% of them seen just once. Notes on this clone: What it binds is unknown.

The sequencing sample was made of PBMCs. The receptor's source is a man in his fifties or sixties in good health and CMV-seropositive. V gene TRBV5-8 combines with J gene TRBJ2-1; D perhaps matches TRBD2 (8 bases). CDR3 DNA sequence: TGTGCCAGCACGCGGGGGGACAGAGAATCCAATGAGCAGTTCTTC. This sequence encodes CASTRGDRESNEQFF.